Presented here are 9 T cell receptor beta chains from one specimen sequenced in a study of cytomegalovirus exposure and HLA in healthy donors. PCR amplification relied on 60 Vbeta primers (plus 13 Jbeta primers). Some clones are missing from TCRdb's copy, which holds only in-frame ones; the method was immunoSEQ multiplex PCR. The data hold about 37,000 clones, with roughly 79% observed a single time. The sample was PBMCs. These receptor sequences come from a woman between 40 and 50 years old in good health and CMV-seronegative.

In this sample, this clone turned up once. This chain joins TRBV5-6 and TRBJ2-5, with 7 bases matching TRBD1. Germline V gene data show CDR1 as SGHDT and CDR2 as YYEEEE. The CDR3 runs 14 residues. J was trimmed by 5 bases and V by 3 bases; bases with no gene match: 7. The CDR3 DNA sequence: TGTGCCAGCAGCTCCACAGGGGATGGCGAGACCCAGTACTTC. Translating gives CASSSTGDGETQYF.

The genes are TRBV19 and TRBJ1-5; TRBD1 agrees at 9 bases. J lost 6 bases, V lost 3 bases, and 9 bases had no gene match. The CDR3 is 16 amino acids. Germline V CDR1 and CDR2: LNHDA, SQIVND (reference sequence). CDR3 amino acids: CASSMGTGRVSQPQHF. CDR3 bases: TGTGCCAGTAGTATGGGGACAGGGAGGGTGAGTCAGCCCCAGCATTTT. The variable domain in full, with the rest retrieved from reference TRBV19 and TRBJ1-5, is DGGITQSPKYLFRKEGQNVTLSCEQNLNHDAMYWYRQDPGQGLRLIYYSQIVNDFQKGDIAEGYSVSREKKESFPLTVTSAQKNPTAFYLCASSMGTGRVSQPQHFGDGTRLSIL.

The genes are TRBV5-1 and TRBJ1-1; TRBD1 might be the D (6 bases). Trimming removed 4 bases from V and 6 bases from J, with 13 bases in between. Germline loops: CDR1 SGHRS, CDR2 YFSETQ. The CDR3 is 13 amino acids. The CDR3 spells CASSRGGGSEAFF. As DNA, the CDR3 is TGCGCCAGCAGCCGAGGCGGGGGCTCTGAAGCTTTCTTT.

This chain joins TRBV15 and TRBJ2-7, with TRBD1 matching over 8 bases. The J segment lost 3 bases and the V segment lost 3 bases, leaving 1 base of the junction unmatched. Germline V gene sequence: CDR1 LNHNV, CDR2 YYDKDF (reference sequence). The CDR3 totals 13 residues. In DNA, the CDR3 is TGTGCCACCAGCAGGGGACAGGTCTACGAGCAGTACTTC. This gives the protein CATSRGQVYEQYF.

The rearrangement uses TRBV9 and TRBJ2-3; perhaps TRBD1 as D (6 bases). The CDR3 has 14 residues. CDR1 and CDR2 (germline): SGDLS, YYNGEE. V gave up 4 bases and J gave up 7 bases, with 16 bases separating them. The CDR3 DNA reads TGTGCCAGCAGCCCCGGACAGCCGAGCAATACGCAGTATTTT. Amino acid sequence: CASSPGQPSNTQYF. The variable domain in full, with the rest retrieved from reference TRBV9 and TRBJ2-3, is DSGVTQTPKHLITATGQRVTLRCSPRSGDLSVYWYQQSLDQGLQFLIQYYNGEERAKGNILERFSAQQFPDLHSELNLSSLELGDSALYFCASSPGQPSNTQYFGPGTRLTVL.

This clone was observed once. The chain carries TRBV7-9 and TRBJ1-1; 7 nucleotides align to TRBD1. CDR1 SEHNR and CDR2 FQNEAQ come from the germline V gene (reference sequence). The CDR3 is 14 amino acids. J was trimmed by 0 bases and V by 5 bases; bases with no gene match: 3. The CDR3 loop reads CASSTGQLNTEAFF. The CDR3 coding sequence is TGTGCCAGCAGCACGGGACAGTTGAACACTGAAGCTTTCTTT.

V and J are TRBV18 and TRBJ1-4; maybe TRBD1 (6 bases). This CDR3 has 17 amino acids. Germline values: CDR1 KGHSH, CDR2 LQKENI. The V end lost 6 bases, the J end lost 3 bases, and 20 bases lay between the germline ends. DNA of the CDR3: TGTGCCAGCTCCCAGGGGAACCAAGCCACCGCTAATGAAAAACTGTTTTTT. Its protein is CASSQGNQATANEKLFF.

The chain links TRBV9 to TRBJ2-7, with TRBD1 as a possible D gene (6 bases). The V end lost 1 base, the J end lost 7 bases, and 15 bases lay between the germline ends. The germline V gene has CDR1 SGDLS and CDR2 YYNGEE. CDR3 length: 14 residues. The CDR3: CASSVRGSSLEQYF. CDR3 sequence (DNA): TGTGCCAGCAGCGTAAGGGGGTCCTCTTTAGAGCAGTACTTC.

This clone appeared once. This chain links TRBV5-6 with TRBJ2-5; TRBD1 is a possible D gene (6 bases). Trimming took off 0 bases at V and 5 bases at J, with 11 bases between the two ends. The CDR3 contains 14 residues. The germline V gene has CDR1 SGHDT and CDR2 YYEEEE. The CDR3 nucleotides read TGTGCCAGCAGCTTGGCCCAAGGACAGGAGACCCAGTACTTC. Amino acids: CASSLAQGQETQYF.